The next 15 T cell receptor beta chains were all read from a single sample in a study of CD8+ T cells in alopecia areata. Following extraction, RNA underwent reverse transcription to cDNA, which served as the sequencing template. Profiled with immunoSEQ multiplex PCR; TCRdb holds only in-frame clones, not every one. In the table there are 150,000 or so clones, over 80% of which are singletons. This specimen was CD8+ T cells sorted from blood, taken at week 0. These receptors were collected from a human donor with alopecia areata.

The chain recombines TRBV7-9 with TRBJ2-5; TRBD2 aligns across 8 bases. V lost 5 bases and J lost 5; bases outside the gene matches: 10. The length of the CDR3 is 15 residues. Per germline, CDR1 SEHNR and CDR2 FQNEAQ (reference sequence). The DNA for the CDR3 is TGTGCCAGCAGCGTCGAGCGGGAGTGGTGGGAGACCCAGTACTTC. It codes for CASSVEREWWETQYF.

The chain uses TRBV6-1 and TRBJ1-2; D possibly corresponds to TRBD1 (5 bases). The germline gives CDR1 MNHNS, CDR2 SASEGT. The V end lost 3 bases, the J end lost 4 bases, and 15 bases lay between the germline ends. This CDR3 is built from 15 residues. CDR3 bases: TGTGCCAGCAGTGAGAATTCCAGGGATTCCTATGGCTACACCTTC. This sequence encodes CASSENSRDSYGYTF.

V usage is TRBV27 and J usage is TRBJ2-7; no firm D call. Germline V CDR1 and CDR2: MNHEY, SMNVEV (reference sequence). The CDR3 is 13 residues long. V was pared by 5 bases and J by 2 bases, with 10 bases between. The DNA for the CDR3 is TGTGCCAGCAGTCCCGGACGGACCTACGAGCAGTACTTC. This translates into CASSPGRTYEQYF.

This clone came up once. The chain combines TRBV9 with TRBJ2-5, with 10 bases matching TRBD2. CDR1 and CDR2 from the germline V gene are SGDLS and YYNGEE. The CDR3 consists of 14 residues. After removal of 4 bases from V and 1 base from J, the junction contained 1 base not matched to a gene. The CDR3 nucleotides read TGTGCCAGCAGCCTAGCGGGGGCCCAAGAGACCCAGTACTTC. Protein sequence: CASSLAGAQETQYF.

This clone was seen just once. This sequence joins TRBV10-2 and TRBJ1-5, with D perhaps TRBD1 (5 bases). The CDR3 totals 13 residues. CDR1 is WSHSY, CDR2 SAAADI, per germline. The V end was cut by 2 bases, the J end by 11 bases, with 13 bases between. As DNA, the CDR3 is TGCGCCAGCAGTGAGCCGGGGCTCACGACCCAGCATTTT. Residues: CASSEPGLTTQHF.

This chain uses TRBV27 with TRBJ2-1, with D uncertain. Trimming took off 3 bases at V and 6 bases at J, with 18 bases between the two ends. Germline assignment: CDR1 MNHEY and CDR2 SMNVEV (reference sequence). The CDR3 contains 16 residues. The CDR3 region has the DNA TGTGCCAGCAGTTTTACGACGACGACGGCTTTCAATGAGCAGTTCTTC. Its protein is CASSFTTTTAFNEQFF.

The rearrangement uses TRBV7-2 and TRBJ2-5; 10 bases map to TRBD2. The J call could be wrong; TRBJ2-7 is a better fit for the DNA end. Looked up from germline, CDR1 is SGHTA and CDR2 is FQGNSA. The CDR3 contains 16 residues. The CDR3 coding sequence is TGTGCCAGCAGCTTAGGAGCGGGAGGGTTCACGGACGAGCAGTACTTC. Its translation is CASSLGAGGFTDEQYF.

The chain combines TRBV6-1 with TRBJ2-7; 8 bases fit TRBD1. The J segment lost 4 bases and the V segment lost 4 bases, leaving 0 bases of the junction unmatched. The germline gives CDR1 MNHNS, CDR2 SASEGT. This CDR3 region has 12 residues. CDR3 residues: CASSGDRYEQYF. The CDR3 DNA is TGTGCCAGCAGTGGGGACAGGTACGAGCAGTACTTC.

This clone has a handful of counts. One end of the junction is discordant with germline, which a read error may explain. The chain joins TRBV4-1 to TRBJ2-4; D remains ambiguous. CDR1 is MGHRA and CDR2 is YSYEKL in the germline V gene. The CDR3 runs 13 residues. The CDR3 sequence: CASSQEARNIQYF. The DNA of the CDR3 is TGCGCCAGCAGCCAAGAGGCCAGAAACATTCAGTACTTC.

The chain links TRBV19 to TRBJ2-7; D not certain. The germline gives CDR1 LNHDA, CDR2 SQIVND (reference sequence). This CDR3 region has 13 residues. Trimming took off 1 base at V and 4 bases at J, with 8 bases between the two ends. The CDR3 coding sequence is TGTGCCAGTAGTATAGTTTCAGGATACGAGCAGTACTTC. This encodes CASSIVSGYEQYF.

This clone was picked up a small number of times. The rearrangement joins TRBV13 to TRBJ2-6; D is unclear. The germline V and J ends were trimmed by 5 bases and 0 bases, with 11 bases remaining between them. Germline CDR1 reads PRHDT; CDR2 reads FYEKMQ (reference sequence). The CDR3 runs 16 residues. The CDR3 loop is CASSPQTSSGANVLTF. CDR3 nucleotides: TGTGCCAGCAGCCCCCAGACCTCCTCTGGGGCCAACGTCCTGACTTTC.

DNA of the CDR3: TGTGCCAGCAGCGTCGATACCGCCACGGATACGCAGTATTTT. Encoded protein: CASSVDTATDTQYF. The J gene is TRBJ2-3, the V gene TRBV9; unclear D gene. Trimming took off 2 bases at V and 6 bases at J, with 13 bases between the two ends. The CDR3 is made up of 14 amino acids. The germline V gene has CDR1 SGDLS and CDR2 YYNGEE.

This clone was seen a single time. The chain is built from TRBV7-2 and TRBJ2-7; D unclear. Trimming took off 1 base at V and 0 bases at J, with 10 bases between the two ends. This CDR3 is built from 15 residues. The germline V gene has CDR1 SGHTA and CDR2 FQGNSA. This CDR3 is CASSLVASPSYEQYF. The CDR3 bases are TGTGCCAGCAGCTTAGTTGCCAGCCCCTCCTACGAGCAGTACTTC.

The CDR3 coding sequence is TGTGCCAGCAGCTTGACAGATAGCGTCTACGAGCAGTACTTC. Encoded protein: CASSLTDSVYEQYF. The V call is TRBV5-6, the J call TRBJ2-7, with D perhaps TRBD2 (5 bases). Germline V gene data show CDR1 as SGHDT and CDR2 as YYEEEE. The CDR3 consists of 14 residues. The germline V and J ends were trimmed by 1 base and 3 bases, with 11 bases remaining between them.

The chain couples TRBV5-1 to TRBJ2-7, with no clear D. V was pared by 4 bases and J by 2 bases, with 13 bases between. CDR1 is SGHRS and CDR2 is YFSETQ in the germline V gene. The CDR3 consists of 14 residues. This CDR3 reads CASSLKDGPYEQYF. CDR3 in DNA: TGCGCCAGCAGCCTAAAGGACGGACCCTACGAGCAGTACTTC.